Described below is a single T cell receptor (beta chain) sequence and its context. The data belong to a study of T cell responses to AZD1222 COVID-19 vaccine. V was shortened by 8 bases and J by 2 bases, with 12 bases between the two germline ends. This CDR3 spans 13 amino acids. Germline V gives CDR1 LNHNV, CDR2 YYDKDF (reference sequence). Some clones are missing from TCRdb's copy, which holds only in-frame ones; the method was immunoSEQ multiplex PCR. The sample has some 140,000 clones, 85% to 95% seen once. The clonotype was recovered from an adult in good health. The V and J genes are TRBV15 and TRBJ1-1, with D possibly matching TRBD1 (5 bases). Material: peripheral blood, obtained on day 0 of AZD1222 vaccination. The CDR3 sequence: CATGGAPNTEAFF. The CDR3 nucleotides read TGTGCCACCGGAGGGGCCCCCAACACTGAAGCTTTCTTT.